The 7 T cell receptor beta chains below were found in one sample sequenced in a study of blood T cell repertoires in COVID-19. Clones were sequenced by immunoSEQ multiplex PCR, and TCRdb holds only the in-frame ones, with some missing. The table lists 250,000 or so clones, roughly 84% of them singletons, with less than 2% in the top ten. The sequencing sample was made of peripheral blood. These receptors were taken from a woman in her forties who had recovered from COVID-19.

The CDR3 DNA reads as TGCGCCAGCAGCCTAGGGACAGGGTGGTTTGGCACTGAAGCTTTCTTT. Protein product: CASSLGTGWFGTEAFF. The chain couples TRBV5-1 to TRBJ1-1; 9 bases are a match to TRBD1. Looked up from germline, CDR1 is SGHRS and CDR2 is YFSETQ. Germline trimming cut 4 bases from V and 4 bases from J; bases unmatched to any gene: 11. This CDR3 has 16 amino acids.

The V and J genes are TRBV5-1 and TRBJ2-7; D may be TRBD2 (5 bases). Trimming pared 0 bases from V and 9 bases from J, leaving 10 bases between. CDR3 length: 12 residues. The germline gives CDR1 SGHRS, CDR2 YFSETQ. The CDR3 region is CASSLEGDGQYF. In DNA, the CDR3 is TGCGCCAGCAGCTTGGAGGGAGACGGGCAGTACTTC.

The V gene is TRBV24-1, the J gene TRBJ1-5, with D maybe TRBD1 (5 bases). V lost 5 bases to trimming and J lost 4 bases, with 17 bases between them. The CDR3 runs to 16 residues. CDR1 is KGHDR and CDR2 is SFDVKD in the germline V gene. The CDR3 DNA reads TGTGCCACCAGTGGCGGTAGCACAGGTCGTAATCAGCCCCAGCATTTT. This sequence encodes CATSGGSTGRNQPQHF.

CDR3 nucleotide sequence: TGCGCCAGCAGCCAAGAACCACAGGGACATTCACCCCTCCACTTT. The encoded protein is CASSQEPQGHSPLHF. The chain combines TRBV4-1 with TRBJ1-6; tentatively, D is TRBD1 (6 bases). V dropped 0 bases and J dropped 8 bases, with 11 bases sitting between them. CDR1 and CDR2 from the germline V gene are MGHRA and YSYEKL. The CDR3 runs to 15 residues.

The rearrangement links TRBV9 to TRBJ1-5, with 8 positions matching TRBD1. Germline lookup yields CDR1 SGDLS and CDR2 YYNGEE. V lost 3 bases and J lost 4; bases outside the gene matches: 6. The CDR3 has 15 residues. As DNA, the CDR3 is TGTGCCAGCAGCGCGGGGACAGGACCTAATCAGCCCCAGCATTTT. As protein: CASSAGTGPNQPQHF.

This rearrangement joins TRBV27 to TRBJ2-2; D is possibly TRBD2 (6 bases). Looked up from germline, CDR1 is MNHEY and CDR2 is SMNVEV (reference sequence). The CDR3 totals 16 residues. V gave up 0 bases and J gave up 8 bases, with 16 bases separating them. CDR3 in DNA: TGTGCCAGCAGTTTATCGTGGGACTCGGGTAGTGGGGAGCTGTTTTTT. It codes for CASSLSWDSGSGELFF.

The chain has TRBV5-4 and TRBJ2-2; the match to TRBD2 covers 13 bases. The CDR3 is 15 amino acids. The junction had 2 bases not matched to a gene; V was cut back by 1 base and J by 8 bases. CDR1 is SGHNT and CDR2 is YYREEE in the germline V gene (reference sequence). The CDR3 coding sequence is TGTGCCAGCAGCTTGCGACTAGCGGGGGGTGGGGAGCTGTTTTTT. It yields the protein CASSLRLAGGGELFF.